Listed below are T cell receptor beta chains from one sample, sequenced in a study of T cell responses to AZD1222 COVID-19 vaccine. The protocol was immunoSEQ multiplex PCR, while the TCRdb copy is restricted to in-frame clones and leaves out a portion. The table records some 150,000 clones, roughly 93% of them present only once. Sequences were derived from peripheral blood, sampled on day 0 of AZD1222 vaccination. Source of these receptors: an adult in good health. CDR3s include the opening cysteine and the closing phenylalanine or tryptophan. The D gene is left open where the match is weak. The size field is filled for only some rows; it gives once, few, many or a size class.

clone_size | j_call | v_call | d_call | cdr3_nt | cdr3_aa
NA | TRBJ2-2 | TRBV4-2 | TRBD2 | TGTGCCAGCAGCCAAGACCGACCTAGCGGGGGCCCGAGGACCGGGGAGCTGTTTTTT | CASSQDRPSGGPRTGELFF
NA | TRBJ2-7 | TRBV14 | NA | TGTGCCAGCAGCCAAGCCGGGGATACCTACGAGCAGTACTTC | CASSQAGDTYEQYF
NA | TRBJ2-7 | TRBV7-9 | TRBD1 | TGTGCCAGCAGCTTAGTAACAGGGGCCTACGAGCAGTACTTC | CASSLVTGAYEQYF
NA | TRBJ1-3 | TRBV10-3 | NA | TGTGCCATCAGCGAAACTCTGGAGTTCTCTGGAAACACCATATATTTT | CAISETLEFSGNTIYF
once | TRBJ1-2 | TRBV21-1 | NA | TGTGCCAGCAGCAAAGGGGGGGATGCGGTCTATGGCCACACCTTC | CASSKGGDAVYGHTF
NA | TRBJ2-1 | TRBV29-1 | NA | TGCAGCACCAACGGGGCTAGCGAAACCTACAATGAGCAGTTCTTC | CSTNGASETYNEQFF
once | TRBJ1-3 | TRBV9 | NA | TGTGCCAGCAGCCCTTGGTTCTCTGGAAACACCATATATTTT | CASSPWFSGNTIYF
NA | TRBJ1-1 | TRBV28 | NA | TGTGCCAGCAGAGTACATAACACTGAAGCTTTCTTT | CASRVHNTEAFF
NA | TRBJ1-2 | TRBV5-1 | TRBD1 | TGCGCCAGCAGCTTGGCCGACAGGGTAGACGGCTACACCTTC | CASSLADRVDGYTF
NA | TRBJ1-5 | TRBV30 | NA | TGTGCCTGGAGTTCGGGGGCGGATTCCCAGCATTTT | CAWSSGADSQHF
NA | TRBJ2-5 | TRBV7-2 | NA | TGTGCCAGCAGCTTACGTACAGAAGAGACCCAGTACTTC | CASSLRTEETQYF
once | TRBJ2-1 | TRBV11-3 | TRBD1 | TGTGCCAGCAGCTCCTGGGACAGGGAAAGAGGGGAGCAGTTCTTC | CASSSWDRERGEQFF
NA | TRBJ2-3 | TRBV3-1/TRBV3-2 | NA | TGTGCCAGCAGTGGGGGAGATACGCAGTATTTT | CASSGGDTQYF
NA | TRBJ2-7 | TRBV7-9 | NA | TGTGCCAGCGAGAAGGACACCTCCTACGAGCAGTACTTC | CASEKDTSYEQYF
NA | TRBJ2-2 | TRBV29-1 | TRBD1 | TGCAGCGTTGAAGTTTCCGGGACAGGGGGCGTAGCCGGGGAGCTGTTTTTT | CSVEVSGTGGVAGELFF
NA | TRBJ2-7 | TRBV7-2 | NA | TGTGCCAGCAGCTTAGATTTCGGGAGCTACGAGCAGTACTTC | CASSLDFGSYEQYF
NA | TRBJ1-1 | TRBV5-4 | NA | TGTGCCAGCAGCTTGGGGGGTCAGGGGTTCGACACTGAAGCTTTCTTT | CASSLGGQGFDTEAFF
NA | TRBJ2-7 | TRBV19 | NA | TGTGCCAGTAGTATAAGGGGCACCGGCGCCTACGAGCAGTACTTC | CASSIRGTGAYEQYF
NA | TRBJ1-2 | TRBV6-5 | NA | TGTGCCAGCAGTTACGGATGGCACGGTTCGTCTGGCTACACCTTC | CASSYGWHGSSGYTF
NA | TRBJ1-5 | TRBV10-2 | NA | TGCGCCAGCAGCCCCCGTATAGGCAATCAGCCCCAGCATTTT | CASSPRIGNQPQHF
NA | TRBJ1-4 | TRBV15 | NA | TGTGCCACCAGCAGAGTCAAGTGGGTAACTAATGAAAAACTGTTTTTT | CATSRVKWVTNEKLFF
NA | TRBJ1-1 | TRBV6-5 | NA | TGTGCCAGCAGTTCCACCGCTGCGAACACTGAAGCTTTCTTT | CASSSTAANTEAFF
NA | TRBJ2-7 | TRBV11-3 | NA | TGTGCCAGCAGCTTAGGTCGCTGGGGTGAGCAGTACTTC | CASSLGRWGEQYF
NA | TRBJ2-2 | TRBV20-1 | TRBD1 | TGCAGTGCTAGTCGTCAGGGGGACACCGGGGAGCTGTTTTTT | CSASRQGDTGELFF
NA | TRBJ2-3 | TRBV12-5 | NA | TGTGCTAGTGGCCCTTCGGGGACAGATACGCAGTATTTT | CASGPSGTDTQYF
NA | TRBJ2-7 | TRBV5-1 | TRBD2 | TGCGCCAGCAGCCTCGGGACTAGCGGTATCATCTCCTACGAGCAGTACTTC | CASSLGTSGIISYEQYF
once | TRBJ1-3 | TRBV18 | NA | TGTGCCAGCTCACGATTGGGCAGGTCTGGAAACACCATATATTTT | CASSRLGRSGNTIYF
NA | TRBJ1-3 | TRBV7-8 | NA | TGTGCCAGCAGCCCCGGACTTTCAAGAAACACCATATATTTT | CASSPGLSRNTIYF
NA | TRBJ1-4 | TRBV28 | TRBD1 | TGTGCCAGTCATGGGACAGTCGCAACTAATGAAAAACTGTTTTTT | CASHGTVATNEKLFF
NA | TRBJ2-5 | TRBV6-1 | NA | TGTGCCAGCAGTGAAGCGCTGGATCCGGGGGAGACCCAGTACTTC | CASSEALDPGETQYF
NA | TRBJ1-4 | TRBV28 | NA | TGTGCCAGCAGTTCCCGTTTCTCACAGGGCCGGATCGGTGAAAAACTGTTTTTT | CASSSRFSQGRIGEKLFF
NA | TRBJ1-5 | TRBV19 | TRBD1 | TGTGCCAGTAGTATAGGGACAGGGTCCTATCAGCCCCAGCATTTT | CASSIGTGSYQPQHF
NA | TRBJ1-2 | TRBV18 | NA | TGTGCCAGCTCACCCCCCGGGACCGTAAACTATGGCTACACCTTC | CASSPPGTVNYGYTF
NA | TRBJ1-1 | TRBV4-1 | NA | TGCGCCAGCAGCCAAGGGAGAACCTTGGGGCGTTATAGGGAAACTTTCTTT | CASSQGRTLGRYRETFF
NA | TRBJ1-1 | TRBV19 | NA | TGTGCCAGTAGTATATGGGGTGGGGCCCCGAACACTGAAGCTTTCTTT | CASSIWGGAPNTEAFF
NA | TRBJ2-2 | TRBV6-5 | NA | TGTGCCAGCAGTTACTCGGGACAGAACACCGGGGAGCTGTTTTTT | CASSYSGQNTGELFF
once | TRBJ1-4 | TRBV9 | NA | TGTGCCAGCAGCCCCCAAGGGGGGTCTAATGAAAAACTGTTTTTT | CASSPQGGSNEKLFF
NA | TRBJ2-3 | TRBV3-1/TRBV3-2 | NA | TGTGCCAGCACCATCAGGGGGGGAGGCACAGATACGCAGTATTTT | CASTIRGGGTDTQYF
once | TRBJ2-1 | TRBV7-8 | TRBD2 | TGTGCCAGCAGCCCCCAGGGTCGCGGGAGCTACAATGAGCAGTTCTTC | CASSPQGRGSYNEQFF
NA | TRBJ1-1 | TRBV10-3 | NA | TGTGCCATCAGTGAGTCCAGGGAAGGCACTGAAGCTTTCTTT | CAISESREGTEAFF
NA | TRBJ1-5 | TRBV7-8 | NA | TGTGCCAGCAGCTTAGGAGGCAGTACAACCTATAGCAATCAGCCCCAGCATTTT | CASSLGGSTTYSNQPQHF
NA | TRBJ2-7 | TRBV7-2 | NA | TGTGCCAGCAGCCTTTATGGAGGGCAGGGGAGGTCCGAGCAGTACTTC | CASSLYGGQGRSEQYF
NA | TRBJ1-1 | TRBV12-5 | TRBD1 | TGTGCTAGTGGTTTGGCCGGGACAGTGAACACTGAAGCTTTCTTT | CASGLAGTVNTEAFF
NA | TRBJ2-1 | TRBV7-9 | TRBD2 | TGTGCCAGCAGGGGACTAGCGGGGTACAATGAGCAGTTCTTC | CASRGLAGYNEQFF
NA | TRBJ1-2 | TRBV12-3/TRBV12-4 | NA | TGTGCCAGCAGTTCCAGTGTAAACTATGGCTACACCTTC | CASSSSVNYGYTF
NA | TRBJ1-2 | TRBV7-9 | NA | TGTGCCAGCAGCTTAGACGGCGAAACTAACTATGGCTACACCTTC | CASSLDGETNYGYTF
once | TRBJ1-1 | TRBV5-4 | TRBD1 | TGTGCCAGCAGCAAGGGACAGTTGAACACTGAAGCTTTCTTT | CASSKGQLNTEAFF
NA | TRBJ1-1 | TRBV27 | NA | TGTGCCAGCAGTTTATGGGGGGAGAACACTGAAGCTTTCTTT | CASSLWGENTEAFF
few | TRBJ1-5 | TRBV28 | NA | TGTGCCAGCAGTTTAAGGGGGGGCGTGCAGCCCCAGCATTTT | CASSLRGGVQPQHF
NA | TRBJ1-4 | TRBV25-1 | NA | TGTGCCAGCAGTGAATATTCCGCCGGAGCTAATGAAAAACTGTTTTTT | CASSEYSAGANEKLFF
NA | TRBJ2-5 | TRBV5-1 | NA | TGCGCCAGCAGCTTGGAACCGGCGCAAGAGACCCAGTACTTC | CASSLEPAQETQYF
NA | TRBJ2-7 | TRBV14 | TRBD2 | TGTGCCAGCAGCCAAGGACTAGCGGGAGTCAACGAGCAGTACTTC | CASSQGLAGVNEQYF
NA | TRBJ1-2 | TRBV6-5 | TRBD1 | TGTGCCATACGACAGGGAGGCGGCTATGGCTACACCTTC | CAIRQGGGYGYTF
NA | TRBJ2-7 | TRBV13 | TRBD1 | TGTGCCAGCAGCACCCGAGGACAGGGGATCTACGAGCAGTACTTC | CASSTRGQGIYEQYF
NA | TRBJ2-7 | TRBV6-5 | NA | TGTGCCAGCAGTCGGACATACTACGAGCAGTACTTC | CASSRTYYEQYF